The 30 T cell receptor beta chains below all came from one sample that was sequenced in a study of blood T cell repertoires in COVID-19. Measured with immunoSEQ multiplex PCR; TCRdb has only the in-frame clones, and not every one. The sample records about 66,000 clones, around nine tenths being singletons. Sequencing was carried out using peripheral blood. The source is an older man with acute or convalescent COVID-19.

This sequence joins TRBV15 and TRBJ2-3; 12 positions agree with TRBD2. Trimming took 0 bases from V and 0 from J; bases not matched to a gene: 10. The CDR3 has 20 residues. The germline gives CDR1 LNHNV, CDR2 YYDKDF (reference sequence). CDR3 DNA: TGTGCCACCAGCAGAGATTTCCGGCTAGCGGGGGGGTCTAGCACAGATACGCAGTATTTT. It specifies CATSRDFRLAGGSSTDTQYF.

This clone was observed once. The V call is TRBV12-3 or TRBV12-4, the J call TRBJ2-7, with D tentatively TRBD1 (6 bases). CDR3 length equals 13 residues. V gave up 6 bases and J gave up 4 bases, with 13 bases separating them. The CDR3 spells CASRHRDSYEQYF. CDR3 DNA sequence: TGTGCCAGCAGGCACAGGGATTCGTACGAGCAGTACTTC.

The chain is built from TRBV7-2 and TRBJ1-6; the match to TRBD1 covers 7 bases. Trimming removed 6 bases from V and 0 bases from J; junction bases left unmatched: 5. The germline V gene encodes CDR1 SGHTA and CDR2 FQGNSA. The CDR3 is 16 residues long. In DNA, the CDR3 is TGTGCCAGCAGGCCTGACAGGGTCTCCTATAATTCACCCCTCCACTTT. It translates to CASRPDRVSYNSPLHF.

V usage is TRBV18 and J usage is TRBJ1-2; D is possibly TRBD1 (5 bases). V was trimmed by 1 base and J by 4 bases, leaving 10 bases between them. Germline CDR1 reads KGHSH; CDR2 reads LQKENI. This CDR3 has 14 residues. The CDR3 loop is CASSPQGLGYGYTF. CDR3 sequence (DNA): TGTGCCAGCTCACCACAGGGGCTAGGCTATGGCTACACCTTC. The complete variable domain, with remaining parts taken from reference TRBV18 and TRBJ1-2, reads NAGVMQNPRHLVRRRGQEARLRCSPMKGHSHVYWYRQLPEEGLKFMVYLQKENIIDESGMPKERFSAEFPKEGPSILRIQQVVRGDSAAYFCASSPQGLGYGYTFGSGTRLTVV.

The chain combines TRBV5-1 with TRBJ2-5, with D possibly matching TRBD1 (5 bases). V was trimmed by 2 bases and J by 0 bases, leaving 17 bases between them. The germline CDR1 and CDR2 sequences are SGHRS and YFSETQ. The CDR3 sequence is 17 residues long. The CDR3 loop is CASSLFSQGRNQETQYF. DNA for the CDR3: TGCGCCAGCAGCTTATTCTCCCAGGGTAGGAACCAAGAGACCCAGTACTTC.

V usage is TRBV6-2 or TRBV6-3 and J usage is TRBJ2-5, with a possible D match to TRBD1 (6 bases). The CDR3 extends over 14 amino acids. V dropped 2 bases and J dropped 4 bases, with 11 bases sitting between them. Per the germline V gene, CDR1 is MNHEY and CDR2 is SVGEGT. Here the CDR3 DNA reads TGTGCCAGCAGTTACGCAGGGGTGATAGAGACCCAGTACTTC. This translates into CASSYAGVIETQYF.

The chain couples TRBV6-5 to TRBJ2-1, with 11 bases that match TRBD2. The CDR3 covers 14 residues. With 4 bases clipped from V and 6 bases from J, the junction kept 2 bases outside the gene matches. Germline CDR1 is MNHEY and CDR2 is SVGAGI. The CDR3 nucleotides read TGTGCCAGCAGTTTAGCGGGGGGGCCCAATGAGCAGTTCTTC. Its translation: CASSLAGGPNEQFF.

The V gene is TRBV7-2, the J gene TRBJ2-7, with D possibly matching TRBD1 (6 bases). This CDR3 contains 14 residues. V was shortened by 5 bases and J by 2 bases, with 13 bases between the two germline ends. The germline V gene encodes CDR1 SGHTA and CDR2 FQGNSA. CDR3 protein: CASSPGDRPYEQYF. For the CDR3, the DNA is TGTGCCAGCAGCCCAGGAGACAGGCCCTACGAGCAGTACTTC.

This chain links TRBV10-3 with TRBJ2-7; D may be TRBD2 (5 bases). Trimming took off 11 bases at V and 4 bases at J, with 12 bases between the two ends. The CDR3 is 11 amino acids. CDR1 is ENHRY and CDR2 is SYGVKD in the germline V gene. DNA for the CDR3: TGTGCCTCCTCTACGGGGTACGAGCAGTACTTC. Translating gives CASSTGYEQYF.

This chain uses TRBV7-3 with TRBJ1-2, with a possible D match to TRBD1 (5 bases). The CDR3 has 13 residues. The V gene's germline CDR1 is SGHTA and CDR2 FQGTGA. Deletions cut 0 bases from V and 6 bases from J, with 8 bases between. In DNA, the CDR3 is TGTGCCAGCAGCTTAACGGGGGGAGATGGCTACACCTTC. Translated: CASSLTGGDGYTF.

V and J are TRBV7-3 and TRBJ1-1, with D unresolved. This CDR3 has 15 residues. Germline CDR1 and CDR2: SGHTA and FQGTGA. Trimming pared 5 bases from V and 5 bases from J, leaving 18 bases between. Here the CDR3 DNA reads TGTGCCAGCAGCCCTCTCGGTGGAGCGGGGACTGAAGCTTTCTTT. Its protein is CASSPLGGAGTEAFF. Combining the CDR3 with reference TRBV7-3 and TRBJ1-1 gives the whole variable domain GAGVSQTPSNKVTEKGKYVELRCDPISGHTALYWYRQSLGQGPEFLIYFQGTGAADDSGLPNDRFFAVRPEGSVSTLKIQRTERGDSAVYLCASSPLGGAGTEAFFGQGTRLTVV.

The chain carries TRBV6-6 and TRBJ1-1; weak D call: TRBD1 (5 bases). Germline V gives CDR1 MNHNY, CDR2 SVGAGI (reference sequence). The CDR3 loop spans 16 amino acids. Deletions cut 10 bases from V and 1 base from J, with 22 bases between. CDR3 loop: CATKGRGGARNTEAFF. CDR3 sequence (DNA): TGTGCCACCAAGGGGCGGGGAGGGGCGAGGAACACTGAAGCTTTCTTT.

This sequence joins TRBV4-3 and TRBJ2-1, with 13 nucleotides matching TRBD2. J lost 3 bases, V lost 0 bases, and 2 bases had no gene match. The CDR3 sequence is 17 residues long. Germline V gene data show CDR1 as LGHNA and CDR2 as YSLEER. The CDR3 DNA sequence: TGCGCCAGCAGCCAAGAAGGGACTAGCGGGATCTACAATGAGCAGTTCTTC. Amino acids: CASSQEGTSGIYNEQFF.

The chain carries TRBV7-3 and TRBJ2-1; no clear D. Germline V CDR1 and CDR2: SGHTA, FQGTGA. This CDR3 is 15 amino acids long. The V end was cut by 1 base, the J end by 7 bases, with 14 bases between. The CDR3 DNA reads TGTGCCAGCAGCTTAAGTTGGAGACCCGCAAATGAGCAGTTCTTC. It encodes CASSLSWRPANEQFF.

This rearrangement joins TRBV19 to TRBJ1-1, with 9 bases identical to TRBD1. Germline CDR1 is LNHDA and CDR2 is SQIVND (reference sequence). The V segment lost 5 bases and the J segment 4 bases; nucleotides outside the gene matches: 5. CDR3 length equals 14 residues. The chain's CDR3 is CASSWGQGGTEAFF. CDR3 DNA sequence: TGTGCCAGTAGTTGGGGACAGGGTGGCACTGAAGCTTTCTTT.

The gene calls are TRBV3-1 (or the pseudogene TRBV3-2) and TRBJ2-5; the match to TRBD2 covers 9 bases. The length of the CDR3 is 17 residues. The V and J ends lost 0 bases and 4 bases, in that order; junction bases with no gene match: 9. Germline CDR1 is LGHDT and CDR2 is YNNKEL (reference sequence). Here the CDR3 reads CASSQDFGGGARETQYF. The CDR3 bases are TGTGCCAGCAGCCAAGATTTTGGCGGGGGGGCCCGAGAGACCCAGTACTTC.

This chain links TRBV2 with TRBJ1-2, with D maybe TRBD1 (6 bases). Germline V lookup: CDR1 SNHLY, CDR2 FYNNEI. The length of the CDR3 is 13 residues. V lost 4 bases and J lost 6, with 12 bases in between. The CDR3 loop reads CASSGLRGDGYTF. Here the CDR3 DNA reads TGTGCCAGCAGTGGGCTCAGGGGCGATGGCTACACCTTC.

V is TRBV5-1 and J is TRBJ2-7, with a possible D match to TRBD2 (5 bases). Germline CDR1 and CDR2: SGHRS and YFSETQ. The length of the CDR3 is 13 residues. With 2 bases removed from V and 0 bases from J, the gap between germline ends came to 6 bases. For the CDR3, the DNA is TGCGCCAGCAGCTTCGGGGACTCCTACGAGCAGTACTTC. Translated, it gives CASSFGDSYEQYF.

The chain links TRBV7-8 to TRBJ1-1; TRBD1 matches at 9 bases. Germline CDR1 and CDR2: SGHVS and FQNEAQ. The CDR3 runs to 16 residues. Unmatched junction bases numbered 7, after V lost 5 bases and J lost 0 bases. The CDR3 here is CASSLRDRAMNTEAFF. In DNA form, the CDR3 reads TGTGCCAGCAGCCTCCGGGACAGGGCCATGAACACTGAAGCTTTCTTT.

This clone was counted once. The V gene is TRBV3-1 (or the pseudogene TRBV3-2), the J gene TRBJ2-2; D not resolved. The CDR3 runs to 12 residues. The germline V gene has CDR1 LGHDT and CDR2 YNNKEL (reference sequence). V was cut by 1 base and J by 8 bases, with 5 bases left in between. The CDR3 nucleotides read TGTGCCAGCAGCCAAGTGCGAGGGGAGCTGTTTTTT. It codes for CASSQVRGELFF.

The chain couples TRBV7-6 to TRBJ2-7; 9 positions match TRBD1. The CDR3 contains 15 residues. Trimming cost V 5 bases and J 3 bases; bases outside gene matches: 8. Germline V CDR1 and CDR2: SGHVS, FNYEAQ. The CDR3 DNA reads as TGTGCCAGCAGCCCCCCGGGACAGGGTGACTACGAGCAGTACTTC. It yields the protein CASSPPGQGDYEQYF.

About this clone: Other nucleotide sequences from this sample produce the same CDR3. The chain has TRBV18 and TRBJ1-4; D not resolved. The CDR3 totals 13 residues. Per germline, CDR1 KGHSH and CDR2 LQKENI. The V end was cut by 2 bases, the J end by 4 bases, with 5 bases between. This CDR3 is CASSPGRNEKLFF. Written as DNA, the CDR3 is TGTGCCAGCTCACCAGGGCGTAATGAAAAACTGTTTTTT.

The sample holds a few counts of this clone. The V call is TRBV6-6, the J call TRBJ1-6; 8 bases map to TRBD1. This CDR3 region has 16 residues. V gave up 5 bases and J gave up 7 bases; unmatched junction bases: 10. Germline CDR1 reads MNHNY; CDR2 reads SVGAGI (reference sequence). The CDR3 sequence is CASSTSQGAQNSPLHF. CDR3 sequence (DNA): TGTGCCAGCAGTACCTCCCAGGGGGCGCAAAATTCACCCCTCCACTTT.

V gene TRBV12-3 or TRBV12-4 combines with J gene TRBJ2-1; D remains unclear. The length of the CDR3 is 11 residues. V dropped 3 bases and J dropped 8 bases, with 5 bases sitting between them. CDR3 in DNA: TGTGCCAGCAGTTTCCGGGATGAGCAGTTCTTC. This codes for CASSFRDEQFF.

The genes are TRBV9 and TRBJ2-7; 8 positions match TRBD2. The CDR3 is 14 amino acids. The ends lost 0 bases at V and 2 bases at J; junction bases unmatched: 1. CDR1 is SGDLS, CDR2 YYNGEE, per germline. The CDR3 DNA reads as TGTGCCAGCAGCGTAGGCGGGGGGACCTACGAGCAGTACTTC. This gives the protein CASSVGGGTYEQYF.

The chain uses TRBV25-1 and TRBJ1-2; the D gene is possibly TRBD1 (5 bases). Germline V gives CDR1 MGHDK, CDR2 SYGVNS. The CDR3 covers 14 residues. The germline V and J ends were trimmed by 3 bases and 6 bases, with 14 bases remaining between them. For the CDR3, the DNA is TGTGCCAGCAGTGATGAGGAACAGGAGCATGGCTACACCTTC. This codes for CASSDEEQEHGYTF.

V usage is TRBV7-9 and J usage is TRBJ2-1, with 9 bases lining up with TRBD1. The CDR3 runs 16 residues. The junction had 10 bases not matched to a gene; V was cut back by 4 bases and J by 6 bases. Germline V gives CDR1 SEHNR, CDR2 FQNEAQ (reference sequence). CDR3 sequence reads: CASSSEDRGGINEQFF. The CDR3 DNA is TGTGCCAGCAGCTCAGAGGACAGGGGAGGTATCAATGAGCAGTTCTTC.

The chain joins TRBV7-9 to TRBJ1-3, with 7 bases that match TRBD1. The CDR3 consists of 15 residues. Trimming cost V 4 bases and J 5 bases; bases outside gene matches: 8. Germline V CDR1 and CDR2: SEHNR, FQNEAQ (reference sequence). CDR3: CASSSGGTGRNTIYF. In nucleotides, the CDR3 is TGTGCCAGCAGCTCAGGGGGGACCGGTAGAAACACCATATATTTT.

This chain uses TRBV24-1 with TRBJ2-1; TRBD2 matches at 15 bases. Germline loops: CDR1 KGHDR, CDR2 SFDVKD. After removal of 3 bases from V and 8 bases from J, the junction contained 4 bases not matched to a gene. The CDR3 sequence is 16 residues long. CDR3 loop: CATSDTGLAGGHEQFF. The CDR3 nucleotides read TGTGCCACCAGTGATACAGGACTAGCGGGGGGGCATGAGCAGTTCTTC.

The gene calls are TRBV6-2 or TRBV6-3 and TRBJ2-3; 11 bases fit TRBD2. CDR3 size: 15 residues. Germline V CDR1 and CDR2: MNHEY, SVGEGT. Germline trimming cut 7 bases from V and 5 bases from J; bases unmatched to any gene: 8. Written as DNA, the CDR3 is TGTGCCAGCACCCCACTAGCGGGGGTTCTAGATACGCAGTATTTT. The encoded protein is CASTPLAGVLDTQYF.